The source of this T cell receptor beta chain is a study of T-cell memory formation after mild COVID-19. Study outcomes and limitations: Second-wave clones peaking on day 37 lacked confirmed SARS-CoV-2 specificity. The appearance of some responding clones in pre-infection memory suggested that cross-reactive memory joined.

It was 5'RACE with constant-segment primers that produced the TCR alpha and TCR beta cDNA libraries, which carried sample barcodes and UMIs. TCRdb passed the 5' RACE reads through MiXCR, listing each CDR3 protein once. The data hold hundreds of thousands of distinct CDR3 sequences, with more than 20% observed a single time. CDR3 size: 15 residues. Germline assignment: CDR1 SGHRS and CDR2 YFSETQ. V lost 0 bases and J lost 3, with 10 bases in between. A note on this clonotype: Its antigen is as yet unknown.

This receptor was identified in an adult woman who had mild COVID-19 (a few samples of this study predate the infection). Cell type and time point are not known. The specimen was PBMCs or a T cell subset sorted from them (not recorded which). The V gene is TRBV5-1, the J gene TRBJ2-1; D is undetermined. CDR3 DNA: TGCGCCAGCAGCTTGGGAGGATTTAGCTACAATGAGCAGTTCTTC. This encodes CASSLGGFSYNEQFF.